These T cell receptor beta chains were read from a single sample in a study of blood T cell repertoires in COVID-19. Method: immunoSEQ multiplex PCR; TCRdb's copy keeps in-frame clones and lacks some. The sample holds 280,000 or so clones, roughly 88% seen once. Sample: PBMCs or T cells enriched from blood (not recorded which). The receptors were sampled from a young man who had recovered from COVID-19. Each CDR3 is given with its conserved first and last residue. A D gene is named only where the DNA matches it firmly. Size tells how often a clone was seen (once, few, many) or the class of an expanded clone, and some rows leave it out.

CDR3 DNA: TGCGCCAGCAGCCTCGACAGGGTTTCACCCCTCCACTTT
CDR3 protein: CASSLDRVSPLHF
D gene: TRBD1
J gene: TRBJ1-6
clone size: -
V gene: TRBV5-1

CDR3 DNA: TGTGCCAGCAGTTCCCCAGGTACCGATCAGCCCCAGCATTTT
CDR3 protein: CASSSPGTDQPQHF
D gene: -
J gene: TRBJ1-5
clone size: -
V gene: TRBV6-5

CDR3 DNA: TGTGCCAGCAGTCCAAGCGGGACAGGGGGCTACAATGAGCAGTTCTTC
CDR3 protein: CASSPSGTGGYNEQFF
D gene: TRBD1
J gene: TRBJ2-1
clone size: -
V gene: TRBV2

CDR3 DNA: TGTGCCAGCAGCCACTCGTCGGGCACTGAAGCTTTCTTT
CDR3 protein: CASSHSSGTEAFF
D gene: -
J gene: TRBJ1-1
clone size: -
V gene: TRBV11-3

CDR3 DNA: TGTGCCAGCAGCTCCCCCGGCAGGGGGAATGCCAATGAGCAGTTCTTC
CDR3 protein: CASSSPGRGNANEQFF
D gene: TRBD1
J gene: TRBJ2-1
clone size: once
V gene: TRBV7-9

CDR3 DNA: TGTGCCTGGGGTACAGGGGGCGGGTTTGAAGCTTTCTTT
CDR3 protein: CAWGTGGGFEAFF
D gene: TRBD1
J gene: TRBJ1-1
clone size: -
V gene: TRBV30

CDR3 DNA: TGTGCCAGTAGTAAAGGGACAGACCTTTTTATTGGAAACACCATATATTTT
CDR3 protein: CASSKGTDLFIGNTIYF
D gene: TRBD1
J gene: TRBJ1-3
clone size: -
V gene: TRBV19

CDR3 DNA: TGCAGTGCTAGTCAACGGGACACCAATCAGCCCCAGCATTTT
CDR3 protein: CSASQRDTNQPQHF
D gene: -
J gene: TRBJ1-5
clone size: -
V gene: TRBV20-1

CDR3 DNA: TGTGCCAGTAGTATAGATCGGACTAGCGGTTACAATGAGCAGTTCTTC
CDR3 protein: CASSIDRTSGYNEQFF
D gene: TRBD2
J gene: TRBJ2-1
clone size: -
V gene: TRBV19

CDR3 DNA: TGTGCCAGCAGCTTGTTGGGCCGGGGCACCGGGGAGCTGTTTTTT
CDR3 protein: CASSLLGRGTGELFF
D gene: -
J gene: TRBJ2-2
clone size: -
V gene: TRBV5-4

CDR3 DNA: TGCGCCAGCAGCAAGAACGGAGGATCCTACGAGCAGTACTTC
CDR3 protein: CASSKNGGSYEQYF
D gene: -
J gene: TRBJ2-7
clone size: -
V gene: TRBV5-1

CDR3 DNA: TGTGCCAGCGAACGTGGGCGACAGGGGTATGAAAGCTTCGGAAACACCATATATTTT
CDR3 protein: CASERGRQGYESFGNTIYF
D gene: TRBD1
J gene: TRBJ1-3
clone size: -
V gene: TRBV28

CDR3 DNA: TGTGCCAGCAGCCCAACGAACAGGGGAAGGGAGCAGTTCTTC
CDR3 protein: CASSPTNRGREQFF
D gene: TRBD1
J gene: TRBJ2-1
clone size: -
V gene: TRBV11-2

CDR3 DNA: TGTGCCAGCAGCTTAACTTGGACTAGCCATAAGAATGAGCAGTTCTTC
CDR3 protein: CASSLTWTSHKNEQFF
D gene: TRBD2
J gene: TRBJ2-1
clone size: -
V gene: TRBV11-3

CDR3 DNA: TGCGCCAGCAGCCCTGGACAGCCAAACTATGGCTACACCTTC
CDR3 protein: CASSPGQPNYGYTF
D gene: -
J gene: TRBJ1-2
clone size: -
V gene: TRBV5-1

CDR3 DNA: TGTGCCAGCAGCCGTTTTAGCGGGGGGACCACAGATACGCAGTATTTT
CDR3 protein: CASSRFSGGTTDTQYF
D gene: TRBD2
J gene: TRBJ2-3
clone size: -
V gene: TRBV11-2

CDR3 DNA: TGTGCCAGCAGCCCTTCCCCCCAGAACTACGAGCAGTACTTC
CDR3 protein: CASSPSPQNYEQYF
D gene: -
J gene: TRBJ2-7
clone size: -
V gene: TRBV11-3